This T cell receptor (beta chain) was recorded in a study of blood T cell repertoires in COVID-19. Sequenced by immunoSEQ multiplex PCR; TCRdb stores in-frame clones only, minus some. The sample lists 350,000 or so clones, roughly 90% occurring once. Germline loops: CDR1 SGHTA, CDR2 FQGTGA. The CDR3 has 13 residues. V lost 8 bases to trimming and J lost 5 bases; unmatched junction nucleotides: 6. The rearrangement links TRBV7-3 to TRBJ1-3; 7 nucleotides agree with TRBD1. The receptor's source is a young woman who had been exposed to COVID-19. The sequenced sample consisted of PBMCs or T cells enriched from blood (not recorded which). Written as DNA, the CDR3 is TGTGCCAGCGGACAGGAGGGAAGAAACACCATATATTTT. It is translated as CASGQEGRNTIYF.